This TCR beta chain was found in a study of yellow fever vaccine responses in identical twins. Study conclusions and caveats: Twins reportedly appeared to share part of their vaccine T cell response while keeping part individual.

The CDR3 runs to 13 residues. CDR1 is LGHNA and CDR2 is YNFKEQ in the germline V gene. V lost 2 bases, J lost 2 bases, and 6 bases lay in between. TCRdb re-called the RT-PCR reads through MiXCR, storing one row per CDR3 protein. Here the sample spans 9,000 to 13,000 distinct CDR3 sequences, less than 85% being singletons. As regards this clonotype: Its antigen is unidentified.

This sequence originates from a woman between 18 and 29 years old who received the yellow fever vaccine. The chain carries TRBV4-2 and TRBJ1-2; possibly TRBD1 for D (6 bases). The sequences come from T cells from blood (PBMCs), unsorted or a sorted subset (not recorded which), collected before or after yellow fever vaccination (not recorded which). In nucleotides, the CDR3 is TGTGCCAGCAGCCAAACAGGGAACTATGGCTACACCTTC. It is translated as CASSQTGNYGYTF.